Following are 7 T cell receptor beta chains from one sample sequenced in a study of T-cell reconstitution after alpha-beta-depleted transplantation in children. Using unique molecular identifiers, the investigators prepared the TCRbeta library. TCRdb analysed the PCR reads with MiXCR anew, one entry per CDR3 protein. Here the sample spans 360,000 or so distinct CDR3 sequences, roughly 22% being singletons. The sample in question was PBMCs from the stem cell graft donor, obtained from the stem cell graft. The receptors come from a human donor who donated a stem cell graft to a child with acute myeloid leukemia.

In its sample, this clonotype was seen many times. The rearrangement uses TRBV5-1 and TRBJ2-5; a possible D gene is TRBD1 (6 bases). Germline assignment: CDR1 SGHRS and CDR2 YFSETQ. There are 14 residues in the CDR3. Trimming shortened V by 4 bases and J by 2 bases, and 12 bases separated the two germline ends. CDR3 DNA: TGCGCCAGCAGCGTGCATGGACAGCAAGAGACCCAGTACTTC. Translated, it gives CASSVHGQQETQYF. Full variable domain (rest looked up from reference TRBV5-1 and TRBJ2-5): KAGVTQTPRYLIKTRGQQVTLSCSPISGHRSVSWYQQTPGQGLQFLFEYFSETQRNKGNFPGRFSGRQFSNSRSEMNVSTLELGDSALYLCASSVHGQQETQYFGPGTRLLVL.

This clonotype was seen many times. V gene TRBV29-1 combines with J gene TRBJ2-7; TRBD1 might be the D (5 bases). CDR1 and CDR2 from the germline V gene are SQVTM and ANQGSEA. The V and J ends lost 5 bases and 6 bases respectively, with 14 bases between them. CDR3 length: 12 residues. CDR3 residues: CSVRQGEIEQYF. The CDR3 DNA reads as TGCAGCGTTCGGCAGGGTGAGATCGAGCAGTACTTC.

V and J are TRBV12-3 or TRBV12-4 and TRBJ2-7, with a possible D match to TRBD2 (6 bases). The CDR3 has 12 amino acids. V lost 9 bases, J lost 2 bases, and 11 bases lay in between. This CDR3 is CASAASAYEQYF. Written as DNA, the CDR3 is TGTGCCAGTGCAGCTAGCGCCTACGAGCAGTACTTC.

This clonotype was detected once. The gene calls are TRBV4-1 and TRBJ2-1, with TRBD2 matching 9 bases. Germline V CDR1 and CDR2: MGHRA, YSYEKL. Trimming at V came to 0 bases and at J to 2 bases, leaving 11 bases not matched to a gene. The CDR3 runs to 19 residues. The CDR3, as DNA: TGCGCCAGCAGCCAAGATAGTAGGGTAGCGGGAGCGACCTACAATGAGCAGTTCTTC. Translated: CASSQDSRVAGATYNEQFF.

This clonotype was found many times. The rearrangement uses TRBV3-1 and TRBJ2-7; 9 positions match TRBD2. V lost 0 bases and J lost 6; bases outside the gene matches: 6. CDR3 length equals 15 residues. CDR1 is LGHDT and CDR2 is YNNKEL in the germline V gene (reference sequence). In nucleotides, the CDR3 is TGTGCCAGCAGCCAAGAGGTTAGCGGGAGTACCGAGCAGTACTTC. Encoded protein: CASSQEVSGSTEQYF.

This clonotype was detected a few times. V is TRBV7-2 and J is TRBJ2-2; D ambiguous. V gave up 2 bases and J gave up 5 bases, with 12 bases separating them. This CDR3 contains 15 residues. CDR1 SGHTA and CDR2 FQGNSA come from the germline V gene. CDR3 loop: CASSLFGQTTGELFF. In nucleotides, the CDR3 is TGTGCCAGCAGCTTATTCGGGCAGACTACCGGGGAGCTGTTTTTT. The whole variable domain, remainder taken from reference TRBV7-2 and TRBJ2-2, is GAGVSQSPSNKVTEKGKDVELRCDPISGHTALYWYRQSLGQGLEFLIYFQGNSAPDKSGLPSDRFSAERTGGSVSTLTIQRTQQEDSAVYLCASSLFGQTTGELFFGEGSRLTVL.

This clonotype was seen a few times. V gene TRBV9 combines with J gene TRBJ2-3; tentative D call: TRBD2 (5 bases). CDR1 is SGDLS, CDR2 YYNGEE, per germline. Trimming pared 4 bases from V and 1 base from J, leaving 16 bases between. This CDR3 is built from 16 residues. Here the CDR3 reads CASSPGELGGTDTQYF. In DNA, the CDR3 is TGTGCCAGCAGCCCAGGTGAACTAGGTGGCACAGATACGCAGTATTTT. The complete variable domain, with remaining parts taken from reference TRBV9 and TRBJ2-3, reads DSGVTQTPKHLITATGQRVTLRCSPRSGDLSVYWYQQSLDQGLQFLIQYYNGEERAKGNILERFSAQQFPDLHSELNLSSLELGDSALYFCASSPGELGGTDTQYFGPGTRLTVL.